The rows below give T cell receptor beta chains drawn from one sample of a study of identical twins. TCRdb processed the 5' RACE reads anew with MiXCR; each CDR3 protein has one entry. The repertoire consists of hundreds of thousands of distinct CDR3 sequences, with over 9% occurring once and the leading ten covering 1.5% to 2%. These data are also associated with another study on yellow fever vaccine responses in identical twins.

Sample: PBMCs. The receptor set was obtained from a woman between 18 and 30 years old in good health. CDR3s include the opening cysteine and the closing phenylalanine or tryptophan. Each record gives: clone size, J gene, V gene, CDR3 length, D gene, CDR3 protein, CDR3 DNA. A D gene is named only where the DNA matches it firmly. The listing skips clone size in some rows; elsewhere it reads once, few, many or a size class.

few | TRBJ1-1 | TRBV20-1 | 11 | . | CSARGVAEAFF | TGCAGTGCTAGAGGGGTAGCCGAAGCTTTCTTT
many | TRBJ2-7 | TRBV10-3 | 14 | TRBD2 | CAISGLAGTYEQYF | TGTGCCATCAGTGGACTAGCGGGGACCTACGAGCAGTACTTC
few | TRBJ2-3 | TRBV2 | 15 | TRBD2 | CASSDMGLGTDTQYF | TGTGCCAGCAGTGATATGGGACTAGGCACAGATACGCAGTATTTT
few | TRBJ2-3 | TRBV29-1 | 15 | . | CSVLPITGPTDTQYF | TGCAGCGTTCTACCGATTACAGGACCAACCGATACGCAGTATTTT
. | TRBJ1-2 | TRBV20-1 | 12 | . | CSARDTIYGYTF | TGCAGTGCTAGGGATACTATCTATGGCTACACCTTC
. | TRBJ2-3 | TRBV4-1 | 16 | TRBD2 | CASSQAPSSGRDTQYF | TGCGCCAGCAGCCAAGCCCCCAGTAGCGGGAGGGATACGCAGTATTTT
few | TRBJ2-3 | TRBV12-3/TRBV12-4 | 12 | . | CASSPERDTQYF | TGTGCCAGCAGTCCAGAGAGGGATACGCAGTATTTT
many | TRBJ2-3 | TRBV7-9 | 15 | . | CASSPGEGGTDTQYF | TGTGCCAGCAGTCCGGGGGAAGGGGGCACAGATACGCAGTATTTT
many | TRBJ2-5 | TRBV4-1 | 15 | TRBD1 | CASSPRDRVRETQYF | TGCGCCAGCAGCCCGCGGGACAGGGTACGAGAGACCCAGTACTTC
. | TRBJ2-2 | TRBV4-1 | 16 | TRBD2 | CASRSGLAENTGELFF | TGCGCCAGCAGGTCGGGACTAGCCGAGAACACCGGGGAGCTGTTTTTT
few | TRBJ2-2 | TRBV5-1 | 14 | . | CASGYYRGTGELFF | TGCGCCAGCGGCTATTATCGGGGAACCGGGGAGCTGTTTTTT
. | TRBJ1-4 | TRBV15 | 15 | TRBD1 | CATSIQTGQGEKLFF | TGTGCCACCAGCATTCAGACAGGGCAGGGGGAAAAACTGTTTTTT
few | TRBJ2-7 | TRBV19 | 15 | . | CASSIRTQGSYEQYF | TGTGCCAGTAGTATCCGGACCCAAGGCTCCTACGAGCAGTACTTC
. | TRBJ2-1 | TRBV7-9 | 16 | . | CASSLSYRGAYNEQFF | TGTGCCAGCAGCTTATCTTACCGGGGGGCATACAATGAGCAGTTCTTC
. | TRBJ2-2 | TRBV20-1 | 14 | TRBD2 | CSARGASGTGELFF | TGCAGTGCTAGAGGGGCTAGCGGAACCGGGGAGCTGTTTTTT
few | TRBJ1-2 | TRBV5-1 | 14 | . | CASSLNRDNYGYTF | TGCGCCAGCAGCTTAAACCGGGACAACTATGGCTACACCTTC
few | TRBJ2-1 | TRBV27 | 16 | TRBD2 | CASSRIAGGPRNEQFF | TGTGCCAGCAGTAGAATTGCGGGAGGGCCGAGGAATGAGCAGTTCTTC
few | TRBJ1-1 | TRBV13 | 15 | . | CASSLEDRLNTEAFF | TGTGCCAGCAGCTTAGAGGACCGCCTGAACACTGAAGCTTTCTTT
many | TRBJ1-5 | TRBV3-1 | 17 | TRBD1 | CASSSGSGTGNNQPQHF | TGTGCCAGCAGCTCGGGGTCCGGGACAGGGAACAATCAGCCCCAGCATTTT
many | TRBJ2-7 | TRBV7-9 | 15 | . | CASSLAQGGSYEQYF | TGTGCCAGCAGCTTAGCCCAAGGGGGGTCCTACGAGCAGTACTTC
. | TRBJ1-2 | TRBV10-3 | 11 | . | CAFRQSYGYTF | TGTGCCTTCCGACAGTCCTATGGCTACACCTTC
many | TRBJ2-1 | TRBV2 | 11 | . | CASTTYNEQFF | TGTGCCAGCACAACGTACAATGAGCAGTTCTTC
few | TRBJ1-1 | TRBV4-1 | 17 | . | CASSPPNFASLNTEAFF | TGCGCCAGCAGCCCCCCTAATTTTGCCAGTCTTAACACTGAAGCTTTCTTT
. | TRBJ1-2 | TRBV7-9 | 13 | . | CASSYLRGGGYTF | TGTGCCAGCAGCTACCTACGGGGTGGCGGCTACACCTTC
few | TRBJ1-6 | TRBV5-1 | 15 | . | CASSFSANGNSPLHF | TGCGCCAGCAGCTTTTCCGCAAACGGTAATTCACCCCTCCACTTT
few | TRBJ2-5 | TRBV10-3 | 14 | . | CAISGMGDSETQYF | TGTGCCATCAGCGGAATGGGGGATTCAGAGACCCAGTACTTC
. | TRBJ2-1 | TRBV3-1 | 16 | TRBD2 | CASSQVTTSGINEQFF | TGTGCCAGCAGCCAAGTAACGACTAGCGGAATCAATGAGCAGTTCTTC
few | TRBJ1-2 | TRBV12-3/TRBV12-4 | 13 | . | CASSPGPGDGYTF | TGTGCCAGCAGTCCGGGACCTGGGGATGGCTACACCTTC
. | TRBJ2-2 | TRBV7-2 | 17 | . | CASSLVLAGRLGGELFF | TGTGCCAGCAGCTTAGTTTTGGCGGGGCGACTCGGCGGGGAGCTGTTTTTT
. | TRBJ1-5 | TRBV29-1 | 13 | . | CSVLGEGNQPQHF | TGCAGCGTTTTGGGGGAGGGCAATCAGCCCCAGCATTTT
few | TRBJ2-2 | TRBV5-1 | 15 | . | CASSLEGANTGELFF | TGCGCCAGCAGCTTGGAGGGGGCGAACACCGGGGAGCTGTTTTTT
few | TRBJ2-2 | TRBV7-9 | 17 | TRBD1 | CASSSRDRGRSTGELFF | TGTGCCAGCAGCTCCCGGGACAGGGGGCGGTCCACCGGGGAGCTGTTTTTT
few | TRBJ1-4 | TRBV27 | 15 | TRBD1 | CASRKTGGSNEKLFF | TGTGCCAGCCGAAAAACAGGGGGCTCTAATGAAAAACTGTTTTTT
. | TRBJ2-1 | TRBV12-3/TRBV12-4 | 13 | . | CASRVESTMKQFF | TGTGCCAGCAGAGTGGAATCAACAATGAAGCAGTTCTTC
many | TRBJ2-1 | TRBV5-1 | 15 | TRBD1 | CASSLRTGGFNEQFF | TGCGCCAGCAGCTTGCGGACAGGGGGGTTTAATGAGCAGTTCTTC
few | TRBJ2-2 | TRBV3-1 | 13 | . | CASSRLYTGELFF | TGTGCCAGCAGCCGACTATACACCGGGGAGCTGTTTTTT
few | TRBJ2-7 | TRBV2 | 11 | . | CASIYFYEQYF | TGTGCCAGCATTTATTTCTACGAGCAGTACTTC